This T cell receptor (beta chain) was identified during a study of post-analysis software for immune sequencing data. Overall study findings and caveats: Those with multiple sclerosis, the patient group, showed significantly lower normalized Chao1 diversity than controls. Roughly 5 TRBV segments, TRBV5-6, TRBV5-1 and TRBV20-1 among them, were found more frequent in patients than controls. Batch-matched samples strongly co-clustered by F measure.

TCR beta cDNA libraries had unique molecular identifiers. Each batch of about 0.85 to 10 million T cells produced a few hundred thousand cDNA molecules. TCRdb used MiXCR to reprocess the PCR reads, holding one entry per CDR3 protein. Of approximately 440,000 distinct CDR3 sequences listed, approximately 45% are singletons. There are a few counts of this clonotype. Its antigen is still unknown. At one end, the junction sequence differs from germline, possibly due to a read error. CDR1 and CDR2 (germline): SSHAT, FNYEAQ (reference sequence). The CDR3 is 14 residues long. Sequencing was carried out using blood. This chain uses TRBV7-7 with TRBJ2-5; 7 bases match TRBD1. This receptor was identified in a girl between 10 and 17 years old with multiple sclerosis. The CDR3, as DNA: TGTGCTAGCAGCTTAAATGGGGACAGTGAGACCCAGTACTTC. Translating it yields CASSLNGDSETQYF. The whole variable domain, remainder taken from reference TRBV7-7 and TRBJ2-5, is GAGVSQSPRYKVTKRGQDVTLRCDPISSHATLYWYQQALGQGPEFLTYFNYEAQPDKSGLPSDRFSAERPEGSISTLTIQRTEQRDSAMYRCASSLNGDSETQYFGPGTRLLVL.